Following are 25 T cell receptor beta chains from one sample sequenced in a study of long-term antiretroviral therapy in people with HIV. Run at survey level, the immunoSEQ assay was version v3.0. Generated by immunoSEQ multiplex PCR, the TCRdb table keeps only in-frame clones and is missing some. The sample consists of around 38,000 clones, approximately 94% of them appearing once. This specimen consisted of unsorted PBMCs, obtained around 9.2 years after starting antiretroviral therapy. The source is a man under 40 with HIV.

This chain connects TRBV9 to TRBJ1-1, with TRBD1 as a possible D gene (5 bases). This CDR3 has 13 amino acids. V lost 7 bases and J lost 0, with 10 bases in between. Germline V gives CDR1 SGDLS, CDR2 YYNGEE. The CDR3 DNA is TGTGCCAGCCAAGGGGACCTGAACACTGAAGCTTTCTTT. Amino acids: CASQGDLNTEAFF.

The chain is built from TRBV28 and TRBJ1-1; D is unresolved. Germline CDR1 reads MDHEN; CDR2 reads SYDVKM. V lost 3 bases and J lost 2, with 4 bases in between. The CDR3 loop spans 12 amino acids. The CDR3 region has the DNA TGTGCCAGCAGTTTGTCTAACACTGAAGCTTTCTTT. It is translated as CASSLSNTEAFF.

The rearrangement uses TRBV18 and TRBJ1-3; D unclear. The CDR3 is made up of 14 amino acids. V lost 4 bases to trimming and J lost 3 bases, with 10 bases between them. Germline V gene data show CDR1 as KGHSH and CDR2 as LQKENI. The CDR3 region has the DNA TGTGCCAGCTCACAGGACCTTGTTGGAAACACCATATATTTT. Protein product: CASSQDLVGNTIYF.

This sequence joins TRBV7-9 and TRBJ2-3; perhaps TRBD2 as D (5 bases). Germline V gene data show CDR1 as SEHNR and CDR2 as FQNEAQ (reference sequence). The CDR3 contains 13 residues. The V gene lost 5 bases and the J gene lost 4 bases, with 10 bases spanning the gap. The CDR3 sequence: CASSQPEADTQYF. For the CDR3, the DNA is TGTGCCAGCAGCCAGCCGGAGGCAGATACGCAGTATTTT.

The rearrangement links TRBV5-1 to TRBJ1-1, with 7 bases lining up with TRBD1. Germline V gene sequence: CDR1 SGHRS, CDR2 YFSETQ. The CDR3 consists of 13 residues. The V and J ends lost 6 bases and 4 bases, in that order; junction bases with no gene match: 6. CDR3 coding DNA: TGCGCCAGCACTAGGGACAGTTCCACTGAAGCTTTCTTT. Translation gives CASTRDSSTEAFF.

The chain has TRBV19 and TRBJ2-3; tentatively, D is TRBD1 (5 bases). Per the germline V gene, CDR1 is LNHDA and CDR2 is SQIVND (reference sequence). V lost 7 bases and J 2 bases, leaving 13 bases between the germline ends. The CDR3 has 14 residues. CDR3 residues: CASTLTAFTDTQYF. CDR3 nucleotides: TGTGCCAGTACCTTGACAGCTTTCACAGATACGCAGTATTTT.

The J gene is TRBJ2-2, the V gene TRBV10-3; D not certain. Germline CDR1 and CDR2: ENHRY and SYGVKD. CDR3 length equals 16 residues. V was shortened by 5 bases and J by 0 bases, with 13 bases between the two germline ends. The CDR3: CAISPQNIANTGELFF. Written as DNA, the CDR3 is TGTGCCATCAGTCCCCAAAACATCGCGAACACCGGGGAGCTGTTTTTT.

The rearrangement joins TRBV19 to TRBJ1-5; no definite D call. Germline CDR1 LNHDA, CDR2 SQIVND (reference sequence). V dropped 7 bases and J dropped 2 bases, with 12 bases sitting between them. This CDR3 is 14 amino acids long. The CDR3 bases are TGTGCCAGTACTGAAGCGAGACGCAATCAGCCCCAGCATTTT. Protein product: CASTEARRNQPQHF.

This clone was picked up one time. The rearrangement joins TRBV11-2 to TRBJ2-3; no firm D call. V was trimmed by 3 bases and J by 6 bases, leaving 7 bases between them. Germline CDR1 SGHAT, CDR2 FQNNGV. This CDR3 has 12 residues. CDR3 amino acids: CASSLQYDTQYF. Written as DNA, the CDR3 is TGTGCCAGCAGCTTGCAGTACGATACGCAGTATTTT.

The J gene is TRBJ2-2, the V gene TRBV5-1, with TRBD2 matching over 10 bases. This CDR3 contains 24 residues. Germline V gives CDR1 SGHRS, CDR2 YFSETQ. The trim removed 0 bases at V and 2 bases at J, leaving 25 bases unmatched. Written as DNA, the CDR3 is TGCGCCAGCAGCTTGGCCCGCCAGTCACCAGGGCCCTTAACTAGCGGGGAAAACACCGGGGAGCTGTTTTTT. Residues: CASSLARQSPGPLTSGENTGELFF.

This clone appeared once. This chain connects TRBV10-3 to TRBJ1-1; D is uncertain. The CDR3 totals 14 residues. Germline V lookup: CDR1 ENHRY, CDR2 SYGVKD. Trimming took 10 bases from V and 4 from J, leaving 19 bases between them. The CDR3 is CATRGLGSGTEAFF. In DNA form, the CDR3 reads TGTGCCACTCGAGGCCTGGGATCCGGCACTGAAGCTTTCTTT.

The chain uses TRBV11-2 and TRBJ2-1; the D gene is possibly TRBD2 (6 bases). Germline CDR1 and CDR2: SGHAT and FQNNGV. V was pared by 6 bases and J by 7 bases, with 10 bases between. The CDR3 is 12 residues long. The CDR3 nucleotides read TGTGCCAGCAGTTTCGCGGGAAATGAGCAGTTCTTC. Translating gives CASSFAGNEQFF.

The CDR3 reads CASSSYRVGSNQPQHF. The DNA for the CDR3 is TGTGCCAGCAGCTCCTACAGGGTAGGGAGCAATCAGCCCCAGCATTTT. This sequence joins TRBV5-6 and TRBJ1-5, with a weak D call TRBD1 (6 bases). V lost 3 bases, J lost 1 base, and 14 bases lay in between. Germline loops: CDR1 SGHDT, CDR2 YYEEEE. CDR3 length equals 16 residues.

The J gene is TRBJ1-5, the V gene TRBV18, with TRBD1 identical over 9 bases. Trimming removed 8 bases from V and 6 bases from J; junction bases left unmatched: 5. The CDR3 totals 13 residues. Per the germline V gene, CDR1 is KGHSH and CDR2 is LQKENI. This chain's CDR3 is CASTGQGRQPQHF. Here the CDR3 DNA reads TGTGCCAGCACGGGACAGGGCCGTCAGCCCCAGCATTTT.

This chain uses TRBV5-1 with TRBJ2-1; 7 bases fit TRBD1. The CDR3 runs 16 residues. Trimming removed 4 bases from V and 0 bases from J; junction bases left unmatched: 7. Germline lookup yields CDR1 SGHRS and CDR2 YFSETQ. The CDR3 coding sequence is TGCGCCAGCAGCCCGCCGGGACAGTACTCCTACAATGAGCAGTTCTTC. This encodes CASSPPGQYSYNEQFF.

The chain has TRBV5-6 and TRBJ1-2; 8 nucleotides line up with TRBD1. The germline V gene has CDR1 SGHDT and CDR2 YYEEEE. The J segment lost 0 bases and the V segment lost 7 bases, leaving 5 bases of the junction unmatched. The CDR3 extends over 14 amino acids. CDR3 loop: CASLRQGTNYGYTF. CDR3 DNA: TGTGCCAGCCTACGACAGGGGACTAACTATGGCTACACCTTC. Full variable domain (rest looked up from reference TRBV5-6 and TRBJ1-2): DAGVTQSPTHLIKTRGQQVTLRCSPKSGHDTVSWYQQALGQGPQFIFQYYEEEERQRGNFPDRFSGHQFPNYSSELNVNALLLGDSALYLCASLRQGTNYGYTFGSGTRLTVV.

V usage is TRBV6-1 and J usage is TRBJ1-5; no clear D. Germline V gene lookup returns CDR1 MNHNS and CDR2 SASEGT. The CDR3 has 15 amino acids. V lost 7 bases and J lost 4, with 17 bases in between. The CDR3 region has the DNA TGTGCCAGCACCCACGGGTTGGGGTGGAATCAGCCCCAGCATTTT. This encodes CASTHGLGWNQPQHF.

This clone was counted once. This chain uses TRBV19 with TRBJ1-5; D ambiguous. V was pared by 3 bases and J by 2 bases, with 20 bases between. Germline CDR1 LNHDA, CDR2 SQIVND (reference sequence). This CDR3 has 18 residues. The CDR3: CASSIKRDRFVGNQPQHF. CDR3 nucleotide sequence: TGTGCCAGTAGTATCAAAAGGGATCGATTTGTGGGCAATCAGCCCCAGCATTTT.

This sequence joins TRBV7-3 and TRBJ2-3; unclear D gene. V was pared by 1 base and J by 5 bases, with 7 bases between. The CDR3 has 13 residues. The germline V gene encodes CDR1 SGHTA and CDR2 FQGTGA. CDR3 nucleotide sequence: TGTGCCAGCAGCTTAATCGGCCGAGATACGCAGTATTTT. Translating gives CASSLIGRDTQYF. The variable domain in full, with the rest retrieved from reference TRBV7-3 and TRBJ2-3, is GAGVSQTPSNKVTEKGKYVELRCDPISGHTALYWYRQSLGQGPEFLIYFQGTGAADDSGLPNDRFFAVRPEGSVSTLKIQRTERGDSAVYLCASSLIGRDTQYFGPGTRLTVL.

The genes are TRBV5-6 and TRBJ1-1; D is ambiguous. Trimming left V 4 bases short and J 0 bases short, with 13 bases between. This CDR3 comprises 15 residues. Germline assignment: CDR1 SGHDT and CDR2 YYEEEE. For the CDR3, the DNA is TGTGCCAGCAGCCCAATTGGACGGCTGAACACTGAAGCTTTCTTT. This encodes CASSPIGRLNTEAFF.

The rearrangement uses TRBV7-2 and TRBJ1-1; TRBD1 might be the D (5 bases). From germline, CDR1 is SGHTA and CDR2 FQGNSA. With 8 bases removed from V and 0 bases from J, the gap between germline ends came to 10 bases. The length of the CDR3 is 13 residues. CDR3 amino acids: CASGGYMNTEAFF. CDR3 bases: TGTGCCAGCGGGGGATATATGAACACTGAAGCTTTCTTT.

J is TRBJ2-2 and V is TRBV10-1, with D unresolved. V was trimmed by 5 bases and J by 6 bases, leaving 7 bases between them. CDR1 is WNHNN, CDR2 SYGVQD, per germline (reference sequence). The CDR3 loop spans 12 amino acids. The CDR3 spells CASSPSPGELFF. The CDR3 nucleotides are TGCGCCAGCAGTCCGTCCCCCGGGGAGCTGTTTTTT.

This clone was detected once. V usage is TRBV28 and J usage is TRBJ1-1; D is possibly TRBD1 (6 bases). The length of the CDR3 is 14 residues. CDR1 and CDR2 from the germline V gene are MDHEN and SYDVKM. Trimming shortened V by 6 bases and J by 1 base, and 12 bases separated the two germline ends. The CDR3 region has the DNA TGTGCCAGCAGGGAAGGGGGTCCGAACACTGAAGCTTTCTTT. Amino acid sequence: CASREGGPNTEAFF.

This chain connects TRBV28 to TRBJ2-2; D gene unclear. Trimming took off 1 base at V and 4 bases at J, with 19 bases between the two ends. CDR3 length equals 18 residues. Per the germline V gene, CDR1 is MDHEN and CDR2 is SYDVKM. CDR3 residues: CASSLSGGVAEVTGELFF. The CDR3, as DNA: TGTGCCAGCAGTTTATCAGGTGGGGTGGCAGAGGTCACCGGGGAGCTGTTTTTT.

The chain is built from TRBV19 and TRBJ1-3; no clear D. V was clipped by 10 bases and J by 4 bases, with 14 bases between them. The CDR3 loop spans 13 amino acids. Germline CDR1 is LNHDA and CDR2 is SQIVND (reference sequence). In DNA form, the CDR3 reads TGTGCCACCCGAGTGTCAGCCGGAAACACCATATATTTT. Its protein product is CATRVSAGNTIYF.